Each of the 6 T cell receptor beta chains below was sequenced from the same sample in a study of T cells in Graves' hyperthyroidism and ophthalmopathy. RNA transcripts yielded amplified TCR beta CDR3 regions. The study used the HTBI primer set for a first-round RT-PCR of the TCR CDR3. From the multiplex PCR reads, TCRdb called clonotypes with MiXCR, one entry per CDR3 protein. The repertoire holds 500,000 to 800,000 distinct CDR3 sequences, with nearly 45% as singletons. Sample: peripheral blood or thyroid tissue (not recorded which). These receptors came from an adult man with Graves' disease, either hyperthyroidism or ophthalmopathy (not recorded which).

This clonotype appeared once. The chain combines TRBV5-4 with TRBJ1-4; D is unclear. The germline gives CDR1 SGHNT, CDR2 YYREEE (reference sequence). Trimming cost V 5 bases and J 8 bases, with 13 bases left between them. CDR3 length: 13 residues. The CDR3 DNA reads as TGTGCCAGCAGGCTGGCCGTGGGGGAAAAACTGTTTTTT. It yields the protein CASRLAVGEKLFF.

This clonotype has more than one count but fewer than ten. The chain employs TRBV9 and TRBJ1-1; tentative D call: TRBD1 (6 bases). Germline CDR1 SGDLS, CDR2 YYNGEE. This CDR3 has 16 amino acids. Trimming took 0 bases from V and 3 from J, leaving 15 bases between them. The CDR3 nucleotides read TGTGCCAGCAGCGTAGCTATTAGGGGGACGGACACTGAAGCTTTCTTT. This encodes CASSVAIRGTDTEAFF.

This rearrangement joins TRBV7-9 to TRBJ2-2; D gene unclear. Trimming removed 4 bases from V and 8 bases from J, with 8 bases in between. This CDR3 region has 12 residues. Germline CDR1 and CDR2: SEHNR and FQNEAQ (reference sequence). CDR3 coding DNA: TGTGCCAGCAGCTCAGACGCGGGGGAGCTGTTTTTT. Encoded protein: CASSSDAGELFF.

This clonotype has ten or more counts. The chain employs TRBV2 and TRBJ2-7; unclear D gene. There are 14 residues in the CDR3. The germline V and J ends were trimmed by 8 bases and 6 bases, with 20 bases remaining between them. In germline, CDR1 is SNHLY, CDR2 FYNNEI. For the CDR3, the DNA is TGTGCCAGCGAATTGGAGAGTAGGAGCACCGAGCAGTACTTC. It is translated as CASELESRSTEQYF.

The V and J genes are TRBV24-1 and TRBJ1-2; D ambiguous. The CDR3 spans 9 residues. Germline CDR1 and CDR2: KGHDR and SFDVKD. In DNA form, the CDR3 reads TGTGCTAACAAAGATGGCTACACCTTC. Its translation is CANKDGYTF.

In regard to this clonotype: A junction boundary mismatches the germline segment, possibly from a read error. J is TRBJ1-1 and V is TRBV7-2; 9 bases map to TRBD1. This CDR3 is built from 15 residues. CDR1 and CDR2 (germline): SGHTA, FQGNSA. The CDR3 nucleotides read TGCGCCAGCAGCTCTGTTACAGGGGGCACCGCTGAAGCTTTCTTT. Residues: CASSSVTGGTAEAFF.